This record looks at one T cell receptor beta chain sequence and its context. Its antigen remains unidentified. The germline V gene encodes CDR1 SEHNR and CDR2 FQNEAQ (reference sequence). The CDR3 covers 15 residues. V was cut by 1 base and J by 0 bases, with 6 bases left in between. The method was immunoSEQ multiplex PCR; TCRdb's version includes in-frame clones alone and lacks a portion of them. The sample has about 100,000 clones; less than 95% are singletons. This sample stems from a study of siplizumab effects on memory and regulatory T cells. Study-wide findings and caveats: Naive T cells were seemingly more diverse than memory cells, and major contributions to the alloresponse seemed to be made by them. The mean Treg-derived percentage of mappable alloreactive CD4+ clones was about 63% with siplizumab compared with less than 35% in controls.

Sequenced sample: non-Treg CD4+ T cells sorted from blood. V usage is TRBV7-9 and J usage is TRBJ1-4, with D unclear. This TCR was recovered from a human donor in good health. CDR3 sequence reads: CASSLVQSTNEKLFF. The CDR3 region has the DNA TGTGCCAGCAGCTTAGTACAGTCAACTAATGAAAAACTGTTTTTT.